These 9 T cell receptor beta chains were sequenced from one sample in a study of shared clonotypes between healthy human individuals. Naive CD8 cells lacked CD45RO and underwent positive selection for CCR7, leaving out terminally differentiated effector memory CD45RA+ cells. Libraries were prepared by immunoSEQ multiplex PCR; TCRdb keeps only in-frame clonotypes and omits some of them. The data hold millions of clones, with approximately 94% observed a single time. Material for sequencing was naive CD8+ T cells sorted from blood. These receptors were taken from a man aged 18 to 30 in good health.

This clone was seen a single time. This chain connects TRBV7-9 to TRBJ2-6; the D is unclear. The CDR3 is 16 residues long. V lost 7 bases and J lost 0, with 13 bases in between. From germline, CDR1 is SEHNR and CDR2 FQNEAQ (reference sequence). DNA of the CDR3: TGTGCCAGCACCAACGTAGGCCTCTCTGGGGCCAACGTCCTGACTTTC. Translated, it gives CASTNVGLSGANVLTF.

J is TRBJ2-1 and V is TRBV11-2; weak D call: TRBD1 (6 bases). CDR3 length: 14 amino acids. The V and J ends lost 4 bases and 10 bases respectively, with 17 bases between them. Germline CDR1 is SGHAT and CDR2 is FQNNGV. The CDR3 sequence is CASSSGQGPGEQFF. For the CDR3, the DNA is TGTGCCAGCAGCTCCGGGCAGGGGCCAGGAGAGCAGTTCTTC.

This sequence joins TRBV5-1 and TRBJ2-3, with D perhaps TRBD2 (6 bases). The V end lost 3 bases, the J end lost 0 bases, and 20 bases lay between the germline ends. Germline CDR1 reads SGHRS; CDR2 reads YFSETQ. This CDR3 region has 18 residues. The CDR3 protein is CASSSGVAALHSTDTQYF. For the CDR3, the DNA is TGCGCCAGCAGCTCGGGGGTCGCAGCACTGCATAGCACAGATACGCAGTATTTT.

V gene TRBV30 combines with J gene TRBJ2-1; TRBD1 is a possible D gene (6 bases). V was shortened by 1 base and J by 8 bases, with 9 bases between the two germline ends. Germline loops: CDR1 GTSNPN, CDR2 SVGIG (reference sequence). This CDR3 spans 12 amino acids. The CDR3 DNA reads as TGTGCCTGGAGTGAGACAGGTTATGAGCAGTTCTTC. Amino acid sequence: CAWSETGYEQFF.

The chain joins TRBV6-1 to TRBJ1-5; the D is unclear. In germline, CDR1 is MNHNS, CDR2 SASEGT. V lost 10 bases, J lost 7 bases, and 17 bases lay in between. The CDR3 has 13 residues. CDR3 region: CATHGVLFQPQHF. For the CDR3, the DNA is TGTGCCACCCATGGGGTCTTATTCCAGCCCCAGCATTTT.

This clone appeared a single time. This rearrangement joins TRBV29-1 to TRBJ1-2; D might be TRBD1 (6 bases). From germline, CDR1 is SQVTM and CDR2 ANQGSEA. This CDR3 region has 14 residues. Trimming left V 7 bases short and J 3 bases short, with 18 bases between. CDR3 coding DNA: TGCAGCGCCGCTGTATCTGGACAGTACTATGGCTACACCTTC. This gives the protein CSAAVSGQYYGYTF.

This clone was detected only once. The rearrangement uses TRBV7-9 and TRBJ2-1; TRBD2 aligns across 10 bases. Germline CDR1 and CDR2: SEHNR and FQNEAQ (reference sequence). Trimming removed 5 bases from V and 3 bases from J; junction bases left unmatched: 4. This CDR3 is built from 15 residues. The CDR3 here is CASSIGLADYNEQFF. DNA for the CDR3: TGTGCCAGCAGCATAGGACTAGCGGACTACAATGAGCAGTTCTTC.

V usage is TRBV11-2 and J usage is TRBJ2-3; 8 positions agree with TRBD2. The germline V gene encodes CDR1 SGHAT and CDR2 FQNNGV. The CDR3 extends over 14 amino acids. The junction had 7 bases not matched to a gene; V was cut back by 4 bases and J by 7 bases. The CDR3 DNA sequence: TGTGCCAGCAGCTCCACTAGCGGAAGCTATACGCAGTATTTT. Protein sequence: CASSSTSGSYTQYF. Variable domain in full (rest from reference TRBV11-2 and TRBJ2-3): EAGVAQSPRYKIIEKRQSVAFWCNPISGHATLYWYQQILGQGPKLLIQFQNNGVVDDSQLPKDRFSAERLKGVDSTLKIQPAKLEDSAVYLCASSSTSGSYTQYFGPGTRLTVL.

The CDR3 DNA reads TGTGCCAGCAGCTTAGGGGTTTCCGGGACAGAGAGCTCCTACGAGCAGTACTTC. Protein: CASSLGVSGTESSYEQYF. The gene calls are TRBV7-9 and TRBJ2-7; 7 bases fit TRBD1. The CDR3 is 18 amino acids. Germline-derived CDR1 and CDR2 are SEHNR and FQNEAQ (reference sequence). V was pared by 1 base and J by 0 bases, with 12 bases of the junction left unmatched.